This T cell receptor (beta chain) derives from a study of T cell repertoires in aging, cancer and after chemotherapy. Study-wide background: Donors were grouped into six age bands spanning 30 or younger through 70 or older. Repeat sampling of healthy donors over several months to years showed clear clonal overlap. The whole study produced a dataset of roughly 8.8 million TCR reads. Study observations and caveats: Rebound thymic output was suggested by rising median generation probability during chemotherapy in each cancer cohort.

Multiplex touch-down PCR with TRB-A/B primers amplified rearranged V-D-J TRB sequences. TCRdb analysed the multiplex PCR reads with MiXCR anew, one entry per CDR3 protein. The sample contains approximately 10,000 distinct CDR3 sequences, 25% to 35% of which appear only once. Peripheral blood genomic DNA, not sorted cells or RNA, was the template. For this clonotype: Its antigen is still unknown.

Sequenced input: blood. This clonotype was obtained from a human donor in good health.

The CDR3 coding sequence is TGTGCCAGCAGTTCGGCCCCCCTCGAGCAGTACTTC. It specifies CASSSAPLEQYF. The chain combines TRBV28 with TRBJ2-7; D is uncertain. This CDR3 has 12 amino acids. Germline V gene lookup returns CDR1 MDHEN and CDR2 SYDVKM. V shed 4 bases and J shed 6 bases, with 10 bases lying between them.